The source of this T cell receptor (beta chain) is a study of blood T cell repertoires in COVID-19. Study summary: Collection of acute and convalescent COVID-19 samples took place in the United States, Italy and Spain. T cells, B-cell-depleted T cells, or PBMCs provided the cDNA or gDNA that served as material.

Germline lookup yields CDR1 LNHDA and CDR2 SQIVND (reference sequence). J was trimmed by 7 bases and V by 4 bases; bases with no gene match: 1. The length of the CDR3 is 12 residues. This study enrolled people aged about 18 to 90 from 20 to 25 US geographic areas. Self-reported history from a screening survey and questionnaire set each donor's cohort. Measured with immunoSEQ multiplex PCR; TCRdb has only the in-frame clones, and not every one. This sample yields 350,000 to 550,000 clones, of which 87% are seen a single time; almost 2% belongs to the top ten. The source material was PBMCs or T cells enriched from blood (not recorded which). This TCR derives from a young woman with acute COVID-19. The V and J genes are TRBV19 and TRBJ1-2, with 9 bases aligning to TRBD1. As DNA, the CDR3 is TGTGCCAGTAGTAACAGGGGGCTTGGCTACACCTTC. Translating gives CASSNRGLGYTF.